This T cell receptor beta chain comes out of a study of cytomegalovirus exposure and HLA in healthy donors. Study findings and constraints: The records held CMV serostatus as the only immune exposure information. Cytomegalovirus association was assigned to over 150 TCR beta chains. In an earlier analysis, most TCR beta V segments were productive about 87% or about 30% of the time.

Though nominally healthy at sampling, donors likely had unrecorded immune exposures. PCR used 60 Vbeta primers and 13 Jbeta primers. Profiled with immunoSEQ multiplex PCR; TCRdb holds only in-frame clones, not every one. The table shows roughly 120,000 clones, with about four fifths occurring only once. As for this clone: Antigen unknown.

Trimming at V came to 2 bases and at J to 6 bases, leaving 7 bases not matched to a gene. This CDR3 has 16 residues. The germline V gene has CDR1 ENHRY and CDR2 SYGVKD. The material sequenced was PBMCs. J is TRBJ1-5 and V is TRBV10-3; 10 nucleotides align to TRBD1. The TCR comes from a man aged 18-30 years in good health and CMV-seronegative. The CDR3 DNA reads TGTGCCATCAGTGAGCCGGACAGGGGGGTAGGTCAGCCCCAGCATTTT. This gives the protein CAISEPDRGVGQPQHF.